The 29 T cell receptor beta chains given below trace back to one sample, sequenced in a study of a mutant IDH1 vaccine in newly diagnosed glioma. These receptors lack a known antigen. Time point defined: week 47, end of study. The investigators gave 300 ug of mutant IDH1 20-mer peptide in each vaccine dose, together with topical imiquimod. Data came from immunoSEQ multiplex PCR; TCRdb stores just in-frame clones and leaves some out. The data show approximately 56,000 clones, approximately 71% seen once. The specimen comprised PBMCs, sampled from a glioma patient whose treatment included an IDH1 peptide vaccine. These receptors were taken from a man in his fifties with glioma.

V usage is TRBV19 and J usage is TRBJ1-5, with 7 bases identical to TRBD1. This CDR3 is built from 13 residues. Germline CDR1 is LNHDA and CDR2 is SQIVND (reference sequence). J gave up 5 bases and V 7 bases, and 5 bases lay outside the gene matches. CDR3 DNA: TGTGCCAGTACGGGACAGAGAGATCAGCCCCAGCATTTT. This codes for CASTGQRDQPQHF.

This sequence joins TRBV14 and TRBJ1-2; D is unclear. The germline V and J ends were trimmed by 2 bases and 6 bases, with 10 bases remaining between them. This CDR3 has 13 residues. The germline CDR1 and CDR2 sequences are SGHDN and FVKESK. The DNA for the CDR3 is TGTGCCAGCAGCCAAAACCTGAGGGATGGCTACACCTTC. It encodes CASSQNLRDGYTF.

The rearrangement joins TRBV2 to TRBJ2-7, with 8 bases lining up with TRBD2. V trimming: 4 bases; J trimming: 7 bases; junction bases outside the gene matches: 9. The CDR3 covers 14 residues. Per germline, CDR1 SNHLY and CDR2 FYNNEI. CDR3 in amino acids: CASSGGVAGLEQYF. CDR3 DNA: TGTGCCAGCAGTGGGGGAGTAGCGGGGTTGGAGCAGTACTTC. Combining the CDR3 with reference TRBV2 and TRBJ2-7 gives the whole variable domain EPEVTQTPSHQVTQMGQEVILRCVPISNHLYFYWYRQILGQKVEFLVSFYNNEISEKSEIFDDQFSVERPDGSNFTLKIRSTKLEDSAMYFCASSGGVAGLEQYFGPGTRLTVT.

This chain uses TRBV6-1 with TRBJ1-4; D call uncertain. CDR1 and CDR2 from the germline V gene are MNHNS and SASEGT. V gave up 6 bases and J gave up 2 bases, with 13 bases separating them. This CDR3 comprises 15 residues. The CDR3 DNA reads TGTGCCAGCAGGGCGTTCCAGGTGACTAATGAAAAACTGTTTTTT. Translating gives CASRAFQVTNEKLFF.

This clone has a single count. The chain joins TRBV6-1 to TRBJ2-7, with a possible D match to TRBD1 (6 bases). Between the trimmed V and J ends, which lost 6 bases and 3 bases, there was a span of 15 bases. The CDR3 sequence is 14 residues long. Germline V gene lookup returns CDR1 MNHNS and CDR2 SASEGT. The CDR3 DNA reads as TGTGCCAGCAGACAGCGACAGGACCGCTACGAGCAGTACTTC. Protein: CASRQRQDRYEQYF.

This clone was detected only a few times. This chain connects TRBV19 to TRBJ1-1, with D unclear. Trimming cost V 1 base and J 5 bases, with 8 bases left between them. Germline V gene lookup returns CDR1 LNHDA and CDR2 SQIVND (reference sequence). This CDR3 spans 13 amino acids. Here the CDR3 reads CASSIGEGTEAFF. DNA of the CDR3: TGTGCCAGTAGTATAGGAGAGGGAACTGAAGCTTTCTTT.

V is TRBV6-5 and J is TRBJ2-7; D is ambiguous. V was trimmed by 6 bases and J by 1 base, leaving 13 bases between them. The germline V gene has CDR1 MNHEY and CDR2 SVGAGI. The CDR3 runs to 14 residues. The CDR3 region is CASSPRAYSYEQYF. The CDR3 region has the DNA TGTGCCAGCAGCCCACGGGCGTATTCCTACGAGCAGTACTTC.

The chain has TRBV4-1 and TRBJ2-1; no reliable D call. Looked up from germline, CDR1 is MGHRA and CDR2 is YSYEKL. V was shortened by 1 base and J by 1 base, with 8 bases between the two germline ends. CDR3 size: 15 residues. CDR3 region: CASSQGLVSYNEQFF. For the CDR3, the DNA is TGCGCCAGCAGCCAAGGCCTTGTTTCCTACAATGAGCAGTTCTTC.

This clone was picked up a small number of times. The chain uses TRBV5-6 and TRBJ2-7, with D maybe TRBD1 (5 bases). Trimming removed 7 bases from V and 0 bases from J, with 14 bases in between. This CDR3 contains 14 residues. Germline V gives CDR1 SGHDT, CDR2 YYEEEE. CDR3 in DNA: TGTGCCAGCGGCGACACAGGCTACTCCTACGAGCAGTACTTC. Its translation is CASGDTGYSYEQYF.

The chain carries TRBV19 and TRBJ1-4; D is possibly TRBD1 (5 bases). This CDR3 is built from 11 residues. Germline CDR1 LNHDA, CDR2 SQIVND (reference sequence). The V end lost 10 bases, the J end lost 14 bases, and 17 bases lay between the germline ends. This CDR3 reads CATSWSRDLFF. The CDR3 nucleotides are TGTGCCACCTCATGGAGCAGGGATCTGTTTTTT.

The chain carries TRBV11-2 and TRBJ2-7; D could derive from TRBD1 or TRBD2 (6 bases each). Trimming pared 5 bases from V and 7 bases from J, leaving 21 bases between. Looked up from germline, CDR1 is SGHAT and CDR2 is FQNNGV. The CDR3 runs to 15 residues. The CDR3 is CASSLGQWGVREQYF. CDR3 coding DNA: TGTGCCAGCAGCCTTGGACAGTGGGGGGTGAGGGAGCAGTACTTC. Combining the CDR3 with reference TRBV11-2 and TRBJ2-7 gives the whole variable domain EAGVAQSPRYKIIEKRQSVAFWCNPISGHATLYWYQQILGQGPKLLIQFQNNGVVDDSQLPKDRFSAERLKGVDSTLKIQPAKLEDSAVYLCASSLGQWGVREQYFGPGTRLTVT.

V gene TRBV6-1 combines with J gene TRBJ1-1, with TRBD1 identical over 8 bases. The CDR3 length is 15 residues. V gave up 11 bases and J gave up 0 bases; unmatched junction bases: 11. Germline V gene data show CDR1 as MNHNS and CDR2 as SASEGT. The CDR3 DNA reads as TGTGCCGGCATTTGGACAGGGAATATGAACACTGAAGCTTTCTTT. Protein sequence: CAGIWTGNMNTEAFF.

This sequence joins TRBV5-4 and TRBJ2-7; TRBD1 is a possible D gene (5 bases). This CDR3 is 14 amino acids long. Germline V lookup: CDR1 SGHNT, CDR2 YYREEE (reference sequence). Deletions cut 4 bases from V and 2 bases from J, with 13 bases between. The CDR3 DNA reads TGTGCCAGCAGCGCCTTGAAGGGGACCTACGAGCAGTACTTC. Translating it yields CASSALKGTYEQYF.

V usage is TRBV6-1 and J usage is TRBJ1-1; D gene unclear. Germline V CDR1 and CDR2: MNHNS, SASEGT. The CDR3 extends over 12 amino acids. V lost 1 base to trimming and J lost 5 bases, with 5 bases between them. This chain's CDR3 is CASSEVWTEAFF. The CDR3 region has the DNA TGTGCCAGCAGTGAAGTCTGGACTGAAGCTTTCTTT.

The chain uses TRBV6-5 and TRBJ1-1; D gene unclear. Trimming pared 5 bases from V and 4 bases from J, leaving 11 bases between. Germline CDR1 MNHEY, CDR2 SVGAGI. CDR3 length equals 13 residues. The CDR3 nucleotides are TGTGCCAGCAGTGTAACGCTGAGCACTGAAGCTTTCTTT. It encodes CASSVTLSTEAFF.

The V and J genes are TRBV30 and TRBJ2-7; TRBD2 is a possible D gene (6 bases). Trimming shortened V by 5 bases and J by 5 bases, and 10 bases separated the two germline ends. The germline V gene has CDR1 GTSNPN and CDR2 SVGIG (reference sequence). There are 11 residues in the CDR3. The CDR3: CAWSTSDEQYF. DNA of the CDR3: TGTGCCTGGTCGACTAGTGACGAGCAGTACTTC.

V is TRBV7-3 and J is TRBJ2-1; weak D call: TRBD2 (5 bases). The CDR3 runs to 16 residues. Trimming took off 0 bases at V and 8 bases at J, with 17 bases between the two ends. The germline gives CDR1 SGHTA, CDR2 FQGTGA. The CDR3 spells CASSLTLAAANDEQFF. In DNA, the CDR3 is TGTGCCAGCAGCTTAACGCTGGCAGCGGCGAATGATGAGCAGTTCTTC.

The J gene is TRBJ1-3, the V gene TRBV29-1; no firm D call. Trimming removed 0 bases from V and 3 bases from J, with 9 bases in between. The CDR3 has 14 amino acids. The germline V gene encodes CDR1 SQVTM and CDR2 ANQGSEA. The CDR3 DNA follows: TGCAGCGTTGAAGATAGAGGTAATGGAAACACCATATATTTT. Translation: CSVEDRGNGNTIYF.

This sequence joins TRBV14 and TRBJ2-7, with TRBD1 matching over 8 bases. V dropped 4 bases and J dropped 12; count of bases not matched to a gene: 11. Germline V gives CDR1 SGHDN, CDR2 FVKESK. The length of the CDR3 is 13 residues. The CDR3: CASSLNRGQEMYF. The DNA of the CDR3 is TGTGCCAGCAGCCTGAACCGGGGACAGGAAATGTACTTC.

The chain combines TRBV6-1 with TRBJ1-1; D unclear. The V gene lost 6 bases and the J gene lost 7 bases, with 15 bases spanning the gap. The CDR3 consists of 13 residues. The germline V gene encodes CDR1 MNHNS and CDR2 SASEGT. CDR3 coding DNA: TGTGCCAGCAGCGAGAGTACTGGGTTTGAAGCTTTCTTT. It codes for CASSESTGFEAFF.

The rearrangement joins TRBV5-1 to TRBJ1-3, with D tentatively TRBD1 (5 bases). There are 16 residues in the CDR3. In germline, CDR1 is SGHRS, CDR2 YFSETQ. V was pared by 0 bases and J by 3 bases, with 13 bases between. This chain's CDR3 is CASSLDTGGSGNTIYF. Written as DNA, the CDR3 is TGCGCCAGCAGCTTGGATACGGGGGGAAGTGGAAACACCATATATTTT.

The chain carries TRBV6-5 and TRBJ2-3; TRBD1 might be the D (6 bases). The CDR3 runs 12 residues. Germline V CDR1 and CDR2: MNHEY, SVGAGI. V gave up 6 bases and J gave up 12 bases, with 16 bases separating them. In DNA form, the CDR3 reads TGTGCCAGCAGCACCATGGGGGCCCGCCAGTATTTT. It encodes CASSTMGARQYF.

The chain has TRBV13 and TRBJ1-5; D gene ambiguous. With 4 bases removed from V and 5 bases from J, the gap between germline ends came to 6 bases. In germline, CDR1 is PRHDT, CDR2 FYEKMQ (reference sequence). This CDR3 is built from 12 residues. The CDR3 DNA is TGTGCCAGCAGCTCTAGGGATCAGCCCCAGCATTTT. Translated: CASSSRDQPQHF.

The chain is built from TRBV28 and TRBJ2-7; D is possibly TRBD1 (5 bases). The CDR3 totals 15 residues. The V end was cut by 5 bases, the J end by 3 bases, with 17 bases between. Germline V gene data show CDR1 as MDHEN and CDR2 as SYDVKM. CDR3 DNA: TGTGCCAGCAGTAAAACAGGTTTGGGGCTCTACGAGCAGTACTTC. This encodes CASSKTGLGLYEQYF.

The V and J genes are TRBV4-1 and TRBJ2-5; D perhaps matches TRBD1 (6 bases). CDR1 and CDR2 (germline): MGHRA, YSYEKL. CDR3 length equals 15 residues. Trimming stripped 0 bases from V and 5 bases from J, with 13 bases between. In DNA form, the CDR3 reads TGCGCCAGCAGCCAAGATAGCAGGGGTCAGGAGACCCAGTACTTC. Translated: CASSQDSRGQETQYF.

The V and J genes are TRBV14 and TRBJ1-1; perhaps TRBD1 as D (5 bases). Germline lookup yields CDR1 SGHDN and CDR2 FVKESK. The CDR3 extends over 12 amino acids. Trimming removed 1 base from V and 9 bases from J, with 9 bases in between. The CDR3 reads CASSQAGTQAFF. In nucleotides, the CDR3 is TGTGCCAGCAGCCAAGCGGGGACCCAAGCTTTCTTT.

The chain couples TRBV23-1 to TRBJ1-4; tentative D call: TRBD1 (6 bases). TRBV23-1 has ORF status, its function being uncertain. This CDR3 has 13 residues. Trimming stripped 3 bases from V and 7 bases from J, with 9 bases between. The DNA for the CDR3 is TGCGCCAGCAGTCAGGGGGCGAGTGAAAAACTGTTTTTT. Protein sequence: CASSQGASEKLFF.

The V call is TRBV2, the J call TRBJ1-6, with 10 bases matching TRBD1. After removal of 7 bases from V and 7 bases from J, the junction contained 10 bases not matched to a gene. There are 16 residues in the CDR3. CDR1 is SNHLY, CDR2 FYNNEI, per germline. CDR3 region: CASIQGTGQGNSPLHF. CDR3 DNA: TGTGCCAGCATCCAAGGAACGGGACAGGGGAATTCACCCCTCCACTTT.

The chain joins TRBV29-1 to TRBJ2-1; TRBD2 agrees at 8 bases. The CDR3 length is 16 residues. CDR1 and CDR2 from the germline V gene are SQVTM and ANQGSEA. The V gene end was trimmed by 6 bases and the J gene end by 0 bases; junction bases not matched to a gene: 10. Here the CDR3 DNA reads TGCAGCGTCGGGGGGGGGCTATTCTACTCCTACAATGAGCAGTTCTTC. Encoded protein: CSVGGGLFYSYNEQFF.